This entry features one TCR beta chain sequence. This CDR3 is built from 13 residues. CDR1 is LNHDA, CDR2 SQIVND, per germline (reference sequence). V shed 1 base, J shed 11 bases, and the junction held 5 bases outside the gene matches. TCRdb's table, derived via immunoSEQ multiplex PCR, lists solely in-frame clones and lacks some. Of roughly 100,000 clones listed, roughly 92% are singletons. The source of the sample is a study of blood T cell repertoires in COVID-19. The sample was peripheral blood. The TCR originated in a woman between 45 and 65 years old with COVID-19, enrolled during active disease. The chain recombines TRBV19 with TRBJ2-1, with 7 nucleotides matching TRBD1. CDR3: CASSIGRDSQQFF. For the CDR3, the DNA is TGTGCCAGTAGTATAGGCCGGGACAGTCAGCAGTTCTTC. Drawing the rest from reference TRBV19 and TRBJ2-1, the complete variable domain is DGGITQSPKYLFRKEGQNVTLSCEQNLNHDAMYWYRQDPGQGLRLIYYSQIVNDFQKGDIAEGYSVSREKKESFPLTVTSAQKNPTAFYLCASSIGRDSQQFFGPGTRLTVL.